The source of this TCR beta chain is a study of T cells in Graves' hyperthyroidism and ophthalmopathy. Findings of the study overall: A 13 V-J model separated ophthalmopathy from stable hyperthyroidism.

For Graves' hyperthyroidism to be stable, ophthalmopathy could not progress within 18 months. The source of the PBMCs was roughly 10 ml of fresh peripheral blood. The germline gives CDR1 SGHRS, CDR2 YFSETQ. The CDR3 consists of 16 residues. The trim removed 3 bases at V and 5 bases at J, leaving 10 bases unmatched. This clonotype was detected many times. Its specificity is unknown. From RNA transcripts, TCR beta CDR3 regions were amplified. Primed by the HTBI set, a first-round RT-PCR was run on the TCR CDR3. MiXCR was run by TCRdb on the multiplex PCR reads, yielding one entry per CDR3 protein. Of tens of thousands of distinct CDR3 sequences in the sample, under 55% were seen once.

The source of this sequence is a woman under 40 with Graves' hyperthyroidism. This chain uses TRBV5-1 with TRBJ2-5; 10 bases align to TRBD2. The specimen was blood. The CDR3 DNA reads TGCGCCAGCAGCTGGGGACTAGCGTTCGAGGAGGAGACCCAGTACTTC. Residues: CASSWGLAFEEETQYF.